This T cell receptor beta chain was found in a study of T cells in localized non-small cell lung cancer. The V end was cut by 1 base, the J end by 7 bases, with 11 bases between. CDR1 and CDR2 (germline): SGHAT, FQNNGV. This CDR3 is built from 13 residues. Points from the study as a whole: Uninvolved neighboring lung showed the greatest T cell clonality, exceeding tumor.

Note on this clone: Antigen: not known.

Only in-frame clones appear in the TCRdb table, and some are missing; sequencing was by immunoSEQ multiplex PCR. The sample lists 35,000 to 50,000 clones, roughly nine tenths seen once, with about 10% in the top ten. The chain couples TRBV11-2 to TRBJ2-7, with a possible D match to TRBD1 (6 bases). The sample was PBMCs, taken before any cancer treatment. The TCR sequence derives from a woman between 35 and 75 years old with stage II lung adenocarcinoma. DNA for the CDR3: TGTGCCAGCAGCTTAGGTGCCGGGACAGAGCAGTACTTC. This encodes CASSLGAGTEQYF.